Listed below are T cell receptor beta chains from one sample, sequenced in a study of blood T cell repertoires in COVID-19. TCRdb's copy holds only in-frame clones and misses some; the assay was immunoSEQ multiplex PCR. The table records a few hundred thousand clones, around 91% of them present only once. The sample was PBMCs or T cells enriched from blood (not recorded which). The receptors stem from a young woman who had recovered from COVID-19. The CDR3 runs from the conserved cysteine through the conserved F or W. A D gene is named only where the DNA matches it firmly. Expanded clones get a size class; other rows say once, few or many, or leave the size out.

d_call	clone_size	j_call	v_call	cdr3_nt	cdr3_aa
NA	NA	TRBJ1-1	TRBV5-1	TGCGCCAGCAGCTTGGCAGGGGTGGACACTGAAGCTTTCTTT	CASSLAGVDTEAFF
TRBD1	NA	TRBJ1-1	TRBV11-2	TGTGCCAGCAGCCGAAGTCCCCGGGACAGGGGGTTGGAAGCTTTCTTT	CASSRSPRDRGLEAFF
NA	NA	TRBJ1-1	TRBV28	TGTGCCAGCAGTAAACAGGGTTCTGAAGCTTTCTTT	CASSKQGSEAFF
NA	NA	TRBJ2-1	TRBV4-1	TGCGCCAGCAGCCAGGCCGGGAGCCGGTCGAGCTCCTACAATGAGCAGTTCTTC	CASSQAGSRSSSYNEQFF
TRBD1	NA	TRBJ1-1	TRBV10-3	TGTGCCAGCCGAGGGGGCAACACTGAAGCTTTCTTT	CASRGGNTEAFF
TRBD1	NA	TRBJ1-1	TRBV18	TGTGCCAGCTCACCAGCGGGACAGTTCATGAACACTGAAGCTTTCTTT	CASSPAGQFMNTEAFF
NA	NA	TRBJ2-3	TRBV11-1	TGTGCCAGCAGCTACCTACAGGGAGCTAGCACAGATACGCAGTATTTT	CASSYLQGASTDTQYF
TRBD1	NA	TRBJ1-2	TRBV11-2	TGTGCCAGCAGTTCCGGGACAGTCGCGTATGGCTACACCTTC	CASSSGTVAYGYTF
NA	NA	TRBJ2-2	TRBV12-5	TGTGCTAGTGGTTTGGGTCAAGGGGGTGCCACCGGGGAGCTGTTTTTT	CASGLGQGGATGELFF
TRBD2	once	TRBJ2-5	TRBV15	TGTGCCACCAGCAGAGATAGCTCACTAGCGGCCCTTCGGGAGACCCAGTACTTC	CATSRDSSLAALRETQYF
NA	once	TRBJ2-1	TRBV6-5	TGTGCCAGCAGCTCGACTGGGGAGACCTACAATGAGCAGTTCTTC	CASSSTGETYNEQFF
NA	NA	TRBJ2-7	TRBV6-2/TRBV6-3	TGTGCCAGCAGTTCTCGGACTCGCATTTACGAGCAGTACTTC	CASSSRTRIYEQYF
NA	NA	TRBJ2-5	TRBV7-6	TGTGCCAGCAGCTTAGTACAGGGTGGAGAGACCCAGTACTTC	CASSLVQGGETQYF
NA	NA	TRBJ2-2	TRBV27	TGTGCCAGCAGTGGGTACTACAGGGTTGTTGGGAACACCGGGGAGCTGTTTTTT	CASSGYYRVVGNTGELFF
NA	NA	TRBJ1-2	TRBV7-2	TGTGCCAGCAGCCTTCAGGGGTATGGCTACACCTTC	CASSLQGYGYTF
NA	NA	TRBJ2-3	TRBV11-2	TGTGCCAGCAGCGCGGGACAGCAGACCACAGATACGCAGTATTTT	CASSAGQQTTDTQYF
NA	NA	TRBJ1-4	TRBV11-2	TGTGCCAGCAGCTACTTTATTTCTGAAAAACTGTTTTTT	CASSYFISEKLFF